The clone carrying this T cell receptor (beta chain) was seen a single time. Its matching antigen is unknown. The record originates from a study of T cell responses to AZD1222 COVID-19 vaccine. Broader study findings: Regions 160-218 and 743-854 held dominance among vaccine-associated CD4 TCRs, which spanned spike. Donors were largely white British and mainly female; clonal diversity was possibly underestimated. Recipients of AZD1222 seropositive at baseline numbered only six or seven.

Trimming left V 4 bases short and J 3 bases short, with 16 bases between. Per the germline V gene, CDR1 is KGHSH and CDR2 is LQKENI. This CDR3 spans 16 amino acids. Only in-frame clones appear in the TCRdb table, and some are missing; sequencing was by immunoSEQ multiplex PCR. The sample yields approximately 110,000 clones, about nine tenths seen once. The receptor was isolated from an adult in good health. Sample: peripheral blood, taken on day 0 of AZD1222 vaccination. The rearrangement uses TRBV18 and TRBJ1-5; no clear D gene. CDR3 protein: CASSRGQSAPNQPQHF. CDR3 DNA sequence: TGTGCCAGCTCACGGGGTCAAAGTGCTCCCAATCAGCCCCAGCATTTT.